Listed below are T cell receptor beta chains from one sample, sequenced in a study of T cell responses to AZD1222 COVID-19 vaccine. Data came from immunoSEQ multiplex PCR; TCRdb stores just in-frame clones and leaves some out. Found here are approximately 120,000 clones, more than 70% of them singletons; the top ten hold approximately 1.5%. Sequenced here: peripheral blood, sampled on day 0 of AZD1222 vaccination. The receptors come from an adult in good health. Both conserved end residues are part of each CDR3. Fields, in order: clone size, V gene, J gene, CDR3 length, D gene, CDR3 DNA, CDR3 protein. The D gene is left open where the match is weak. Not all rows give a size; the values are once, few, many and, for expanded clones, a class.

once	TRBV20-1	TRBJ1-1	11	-	TGCAGTGCTGGGGCGTACACTGAAGCTTTCTTT	CSAGAYTEAFF
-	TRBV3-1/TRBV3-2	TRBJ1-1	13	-	TGTGCCAGCAGCCACGGGGGGCTCACTGAAGCTTTCTTT	CASSHGGLTEAFF
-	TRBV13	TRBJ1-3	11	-	TGTGCCAGCAGTAGGACCGACACCATATATTTT	CASSRTDTIYF
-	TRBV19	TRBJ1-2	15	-	TGTGCCAGTAGAACGGAGGACAGATATTTCTATGGCTACACCTTC	CASRTEDRYFYGYTF
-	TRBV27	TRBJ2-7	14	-	TGTGCCAGCAGTTTAGGGGGAACCCCCTACGAGCAGTACTTC	CASSLGGTPYEQYF
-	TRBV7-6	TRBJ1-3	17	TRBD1	TGTGCCAGCAGCTTCCGGGACAGACCTTCTCCGAGAAACACCATATATTTT	CASSFRDRPSPRNTIYF
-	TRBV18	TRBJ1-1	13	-	TGTGCCAGCTCACCCAGCGGGAACACTGAAGCTTTCTTT	CASSPSGNTEAFF
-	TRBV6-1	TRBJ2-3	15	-	TGTGCCAGCAGTGAGGACACTATTAGCACAGATACGCAGTATTTT	CASSEDTISTDTQYF
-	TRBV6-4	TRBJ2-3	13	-	TGTGCCAGCAGTGAGAGTAGCACAGATACGCAGTATTTT	CASSESSTDTQYF
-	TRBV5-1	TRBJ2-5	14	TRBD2	TGCGCCAGCAGCTCACTAGCGGGGTCAAAGACCCAGTACTTC	CASSSLAGSKTQYF
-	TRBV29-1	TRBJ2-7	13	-	TGCAGCGCGCAGGACAGCGAAGCCTACGAGCAGTACTTC	CSAQDSEAYEQYF
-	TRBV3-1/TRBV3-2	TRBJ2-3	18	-	TGTGCCAGCAGCCAGGGGGGAATCCAGGACTACAGCACAGATACGCAGTATTTT	CASSQGGIQDYSTDTQYF
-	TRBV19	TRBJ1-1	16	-	TGTGCCAGTAGTATACGGTCCCAGGGGAGCGGGCGTGAAGCTTTCTTT	CASSIRSQGSGREAFF
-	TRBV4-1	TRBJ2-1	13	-	TGCGCCAGCAGCCATGAGCTAGGAAAGCAGCAGTTCTTC	CASSHELGKQQFF
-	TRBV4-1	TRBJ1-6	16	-	TGCGCCAGCAGCCAAGATCACAGCAGCTATAATTCACCCCTCCACTTT	CASSQDHSSYNSPLHF
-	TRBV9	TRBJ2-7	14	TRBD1	TGTGCCAGCAGCGTCGAGGGACAGGCGATGGAGCAGTACTTC	CASSVEGQAMEQYF
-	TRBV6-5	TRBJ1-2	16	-	TGTGCCAGCAGTTACTCACAGGGAAGAGCTAACTATGGCTACACCTTC	CASSYSQGRANYGYTF
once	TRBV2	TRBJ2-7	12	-	TGTGCCAGCAGGGACGACTCCTACGAGCAGTACTTC	CASRDDSYEQYF
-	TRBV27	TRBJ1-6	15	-	TGTGCCAGCAGTTTATCGATTCAGGGGAATTCACCCCTCCACTTT	CASSLSIQGNSPLHF
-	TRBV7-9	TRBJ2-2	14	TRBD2	TGTGCCAGCAGCCTTAGCGGGAGCACCGGGGAGCTGTTTTTT	CASSLSGSTGELFF
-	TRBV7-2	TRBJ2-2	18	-	TGTGCCAGCAGCCCCCTCTTGCAGCGTCCCGCGAACACCGGGGAGCTGTTTTTT	CASSPLLQRPANTGELFF
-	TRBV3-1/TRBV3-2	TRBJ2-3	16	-	TGTGCCAGCAGCCAAGGAGTACAGAGAACCACAGATACGCAGTATTTT	CASSQGVQRTTDTQYF
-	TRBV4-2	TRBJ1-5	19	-	TGTGCCAGCAGCCAAGCCCCAAATAGACAGAGCGTTTCTAATCAGCCCCAGCATTTT	CASSQAPNRQSVSNQPQHF
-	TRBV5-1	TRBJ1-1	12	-	TGCGCCAGCAGCTTCGGACAGAGTGAAGCTTTCTTT	CASSFGQSEAFF
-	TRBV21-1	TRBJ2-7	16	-	TGTGCCAGCAGCAAAGAGCGGACTAGCGGTTTAGTCGAGCAGTACTTC	CASSKERTSGLVEQYF
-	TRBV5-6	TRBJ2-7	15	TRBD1	TGTGCCAGCAGCGATTGGGACAGGGATTCCTACGAGCAGTACTTC	CASSDWDRDSYEQYF
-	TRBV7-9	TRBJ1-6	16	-	TGTGCCAGCAGCTGGGACAACGCGGGGGGTAATTCACCCCTCCACTTT	CASSWDNAGGNSPLHF
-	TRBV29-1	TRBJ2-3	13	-	TGCAGCCCAATGACGGGAAGCACAGATACGCAGTATTTT	CSPMTGSTDTQYF
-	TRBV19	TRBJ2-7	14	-	TGTGCCAGTAGTCCCGCGGCGGCATCCTACGAGCAGTACTTC	CASSPAAASYEQYF
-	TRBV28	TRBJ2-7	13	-	TGTGCCAGCCGCGGGACCCCTCTCTACGAGCAGTACTTC	CASRGTPLYEQYF
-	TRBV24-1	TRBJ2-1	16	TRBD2	TGTGCCACCAGTGTGTCTAGCGGGAGCTCCTACAATGAGCAGTTCTTC	CATSVSSGSSYNEQFF
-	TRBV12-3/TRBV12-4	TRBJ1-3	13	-	TGTGCCAGCATCGAAAACTCTGGAAACACCATATATTTT	CASIENSGNTIYF
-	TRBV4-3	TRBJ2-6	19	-	TGCGCCAGCAGCCAAGATCCAAGATCCAGGGGCTCTGGGGCCAACGTCCTGACTTTC	CASSQDPRSRGSGANVLTF
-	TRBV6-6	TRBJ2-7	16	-	TGTGCCAGCAGCCATACGCCTACTAGCCGGTCAGGAGAGCAGTACTTC	CASSHTPTSRSGEQYF
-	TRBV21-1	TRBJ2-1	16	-	TGTGCCAGCAGCACCCATAGCGGGAGATCCTACAATGAGCAGTTCTTC	CASSTHSGRSYNEQFF
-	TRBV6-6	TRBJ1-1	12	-	TGTGCCAGCAGTTACGGGACCACTGAAGCTTTCTTT	CASSYGTTEAFF
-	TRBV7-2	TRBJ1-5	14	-	TGTGCCAGCAGCTTAAAAGGGGTTGGTCAGCCCCAGCATTTT	CASSLKGVGQPQHF
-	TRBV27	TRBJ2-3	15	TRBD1	TGTGCCAGCAGTTCATACAGGGGGCAAACAGATACGCAGTATTTT	CASSSYRGQTDTQYF
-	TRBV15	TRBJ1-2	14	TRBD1	TGTGCCACCAGCAGGGACAGGGGAAACTATGGCTACACCTTC	CATSRDRGNYGYTF
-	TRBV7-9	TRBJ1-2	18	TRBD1	TGTGCCAGCAGCTTAGGATCAACAGGGGAGACTGCTAACTATGGCTACACCTTC	CASSLGSTGETANYGYTF
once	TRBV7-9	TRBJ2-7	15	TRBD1	TGTGCCAGCAGCTTAGGTTTGGGACAGAGATACGAGCAGTACTTC	CASSLGLGQRYEQYF
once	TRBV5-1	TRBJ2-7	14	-	TGCGCCAGCAGCCCTATCCAGGCCATCTACGAGCAGTACTTC	CASSPIQAIYEQYF
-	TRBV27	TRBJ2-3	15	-	TGTGCCAGCAGTTTACCCGGTTCTAGCACAGATACGCAGTATTTT	CASSLPGSSTDTQYF
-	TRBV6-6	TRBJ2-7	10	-	TGTGCCAGCGGGAGCTACGAGCAGTACTTC	CASGSYEQYF
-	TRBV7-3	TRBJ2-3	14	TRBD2	TGTGCCAGCAGCTTCGGACTAGCGGGAGATACGCAGTATTTT	CASSFGLAGDTQYF
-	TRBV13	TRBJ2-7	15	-	TGTGCCAGCAGCCCCGGCCCGACAGAATATTACGAGCAGTACTTC	CASSPGPTEYYEQYF